The 18 T cell receptor beta chains below were found in one sample sequenced in a study of human T cells and chemical hapten exposure. Each CDR3 protein gets one entry after TCRdb re-called the RACE reads with MiXCR. The sample yields around 120,000 distinct CDR3 sequences, roughly an eighth seen once. Time point reported: patch test 1, 2 weeks after DPC sensitization. Treatment denoted: therapeutic diphenylcyclopropenone sensitization with weekly scalp DPC. The source material was whole blood, sampled in connection with sensitization to the hapten diphenylcyclopropenone (DPC). These receptors came from a man between 18 and 35 years old with alopecia areata. Some clones in this sample may be carry-over from other donors' samples.

V and J are TRBV11-1 and TRBJ1-1; a weak D match, TRBD1 (6 bases). Trimming left V 5 bases short and J 2 bases short, with 12 bases between. The CDR3 is made up of 14 amino acids. In germline, CDR1 is SGHAT, CDR2 FQDESV (reference sequence). CDR3 loop: CASSPQGRNTEAFF. CDR3 bases: TGTGCCAGCAGCCCTCAGGGGAGAAACACTGAAGCTTTCTTT. Supplemented by reference TRBV11-1 and TRBJ1-1, the full variable domain reads EAEVAQSPRYKITEKSQAVAFWCDPISGHATLYWYRQILGQGPELLVQFQDESVVDDSQLPKDRFSAERLKGVDSTLKIQPAELGDSAMYLCASSPQGRNTEAFFGQGTRLTVV.

The V call is TRBV10-3, the J call TRBJ2-7; D gene uncertain. Germline values: CDR1 ENHRY, CDR2 SYGVKD. V was shortened by 0 bases and J by 7 bases, with 7 bases between the two germline ends. The CDR3 contains 12 residues. CDR3 DNA sequence: TGTGCCATCAGTGAGTCGTTTCGGGAGCAGTACTTC. Encoded protein: CAISESFREQYF.

The sample holds many counts of this clonotype. This sequence joins TRBV19 and TRBJ1-2, with 7 bases lining up with TRBD1. CDR3 length: 14 amino acids. With V trimmed by 4 bases and J by 8 bases, 10 bases remained unmatched. Germline loops: CDR1 LNHDA, CDR2 SQIVND (reference sequence). The CDR3 spells CASSTPPTGYGYTF. The CDR3 DNA reads TGTGCCAGTAGTACCCCTCCGACAGGGTACGGCTACACCTTC.

This clonotype was seen a handful of times. V and J are TRBV29-1 and TRBJ2-1; the D gene is possibly TRBD1 (7 bases). V lost 0 bases to trimming and J lost 8 bases, with 14 bases between them. The germline V gene has CDR1 SQVTM and CDR2 ANQGSEA. This CDR3 contains 14 residues. The CDR3 loop is CSVEDLAGGHEQFF. In DNA, the CDR3 is TGCAGCGTTGAAGATCTTGCAGGGGGGCATGAGCAGTTCTTC.

The chain is built from TRBV27 and TRBJ2-3, with D possibly being TRBD1 (6 bases). V gave up 3 bases and J gave up 6 bases, with 31 bases separating them. CDR1 is MNHEY, CDR2 SMNVEV, per germline (reference sequence). This CDR3 has 20 residues. The DNA of the CDR3 is TGTGCCAGCAGTTTCAACCACAGGGTGGGGGACATCCTCCCTTGGGATACGCAGTATTTT. Translation: CASSFNHRVGDILPWDTQYF.

This chain connects TRBV2 to TRBJ1-2; tentatively, D is TRBD1 (6 bases). Germline V gene sequence: CDR1 SNHLY, CDR2 FYNNEI. V was cut by 6 bases and J by 7 bases, with 12 bases left in between. The CDR3 loop spans 12 amino acids. In nucleotides, the CDR3 is TGTGCCAGCAGCCCAGGGGCCGCTGGCTACACCTTC. Its translation is CASSPGAAGYTF.

This clonotype was seen a few times. The gene calls are TRBV7-6 and TRBJ2-7, with TRBD1 identical over 8 bases. CDR3 length equals 14 residues. Per germline, CDR1 SGHVS and CDR2 FNYEAQ. The trim removed 5 bases at V and 1 base at J, leaving 4 bases unmatched. The CDR3 loop is CASSAGQGSYEQYF. CDR3 sequence (DNA): TGTGCCAGCAGCGCCGGACAGGGATCCTACGAGCAGTACTTC.

This clonotype was counted only a few times. The chain joins TRBV6-1 to TRBJ2-1; the D gene is possibly TRBD1 (5 bases). Trimming removed 9 bases from V and 4 bases from J, with 22 bases in between. The germline gives CDR1 MNHNS, CDR2 SASEGT. The CDR3 covers 16 residues. The CDR3 sequence is CASSHRQIALYNEQFF. The CDR3, as DNA: TGTGCCAGTTCTCACCGACAGATTGCCCTTTACAATGAGCAGTTCTTC.

This chain connects TRBV18 to TRBJ1-5; D ambiguous. The V gene's germline CDR1 is KGHSH and CDR2 LQKENI. The CDR3 covers 17 residues. Deletions cut 0 bases from V and 0 bases from J, with 12 bases between. This chain's CDR3 is CASSPPSSTDSNQPQHF. For the CDR3, the DNA is TGTGCCAGCTCACCACCGTCATCTACGGATAGCAATCAGCCCCAGCATTTT.

Ten or more counts support this clonotype. This sequence joins TRBV5-1 and TRBJ2-1; 8 bases line up with TRBD2. The V gene's germline CDR1 is SGHRS and CDR2 YFSETQ. V shed 5 bases and J 1 base; nucleotides not matched to a gene: 14. CDR3 length: 18 amino acids. In DNA, the CDR3 is TGCGCCAGCAGAGAGTTAGCGGGGCTCAGTATTTCCTACAATGAGCAGTTCTTC. Amino acids: CASRELAGLSISYNEQFF.

V gene TRBV14 combines with J gene TRBJ1-3; TRBD1 agrees at 7 bases. CDR3 length: 17 amino acids. Trimming took 0 bases from V and 4 from J; bases not matched to a gene: 9. Germline V gene data show CDR1 as SGHDN and CDR2 as FVKESK. The CDR3 region is CASSQDWLRTGGNTIYF. CDR3 DNA sequence: TGTGCCAGCAGCCAAGATTGGCTTCGGACAGGCGGAAACACCATATATTTT.

This clonotype was counted between two and nine times. CDR3 bases: TGCAGTGCTAGAAGACCCGCTAGCGGGGGGGCTGGGGAGCTGTTTTTT. Its translation is CSARRPASGGAGELFF. The chain joins TRBV20-1 to TRBJ2-2; 12 positions agree with TRBD2. Germline V gene sequence: CDR1 DFQATT, CDR2 SNEGSKA (reference sequence). This CDR3 contains 16 residues. Trimming removed 2 bases from V and 8 bases from J; junction bases left unmatched: 9.

This clonotype was found many times. V is TRBV2 and J is TRBJ2-7; D call uncertain. V shed 8 bases and J shed 4 bases, with 18 bases lying between them. CDR1 is SNHLY and CDR2 is FYNNEI in the germline V gene. The length of the CDR3 is 14 residues. The CDR3 nucleotides are TGTGCCAGCTTACGGACGAGGTCTGAGTACGAGCAGTACTTC. It encodes CASLRTRSEYEQYF.

The chain links TRBV10-3 to TRBJ1-1; TRBD1 might be the D (6 bases). The V end lost 6 bases, the J end lost 0 bases, and 11 bases lay between the germline ends. Per the germline V gene, CDR1 is ENHRY and CDR2 is SYGVKD. The CDR3 has 14 amino acids. CDR3 in amino acids: CAIRPGAMNTEAFF. The CDR3 DNA is TGTGCCATCAGGCCGGGGGCAATGAACACTGAAGCTTTCTTT.

This sequence joins TRBV7-2 and TRBJ2-7; the D is unclear. V dropped 1 base and J dropped 4 bases, with 11 bases sitting between them. This CDR3 spans 14 amino acids. Per the germline V gene, CDR1 is SGHTA and CDR2 is FQGNSA. The CDR3 reads CASSLVNPNYEQYF. The CDR3 DNA is TGTGCCAGCAGCTTAGTTAACCCAAATTACGAGCAGTACTTC. The full variable domain, rest sourced from reference TRBV7-2 and TRBJ2-7, is GAGVSQSPSNKVTEKGKDVELRCDPISGHTALYWYRQSLGQGLEFLIYFQGNSAPDKSGLPSDRFSAERTGGSVSTLTIQRTQQEDSAVYLCASSLVNPNYEQYFGPGTRLTVT.

There are a few counts of this clonotype. The chain joins TRBV3-1 to TRBJ1-1; D gene uncertain. V was trimmed by 3 bases and J by 6 bases, leaving 5 bases between them. The CDR3 covers 11 residues. Germline assignment: CDR1 LGHDT and CDR2 YNNKEL (reference sequence). CDR3 in DNA: TGTGCCAGCAGCCAGACGTCTGAAGCTTTCTTT. Translation gives CASSQTSEAFF.

In nucleotides, the CDR3 is TGTGCCAGCAGCTTAGTGTCAACTAATGAAAAACTGTTTTTT. Translated, it gives CASSLVSTNEKLFF. The chain is built from TRBV7-2 and TRBJ1-4; no definite D call. Germline CDR1 SGHTA, CDR2 FQGNSA. This CDR3 spans 14 amino acids. The V and J ends lost 1 base and 0 bases respectively, with 3 bases between them. Full variable domain (rest looked up from reference TRBV7-2 and TRBJ1-4): GAGVSQSPSNKVTEKGKDVELRCDPISGHTALYWYRQSLGQGLEFLIYFQGNSAPDKSGLPSDRFSAERTGGSVSTLTIQRTQQEDSAVYLCASSLVSTNEKLFFGSGTQLSVL.

V gene TRBV7-9 combines with J gene TRBJ1-1; D is unresolved. Trimming pared 3 bases from V and 6 bases from J, leaving 8 bases between. CDR1 SEHNR and CDR2 FQNEAQ come from the germline V gene (reference sequence). The CDR3 runs 12 residues. CDR3 residues: CASSFGSAEAFF. For the CDR3, the DNA is TGTGCCAGCAGCTTCGGGAGCGCTGAAGCTTTCTTT. Full variable domain (rest looked up from reference TRBV7-9 and TRBJ1-1): DTGVSQNPRHKITKRGQNVTFRCDPISEHNRLYWYRQTLGQGPEFLTYFQNEAQLEKSRLLSDRFSAERPKGSFSTLEIQRTEQGDSAMYLCASSFGSAEAFFGQGTRLTVV.